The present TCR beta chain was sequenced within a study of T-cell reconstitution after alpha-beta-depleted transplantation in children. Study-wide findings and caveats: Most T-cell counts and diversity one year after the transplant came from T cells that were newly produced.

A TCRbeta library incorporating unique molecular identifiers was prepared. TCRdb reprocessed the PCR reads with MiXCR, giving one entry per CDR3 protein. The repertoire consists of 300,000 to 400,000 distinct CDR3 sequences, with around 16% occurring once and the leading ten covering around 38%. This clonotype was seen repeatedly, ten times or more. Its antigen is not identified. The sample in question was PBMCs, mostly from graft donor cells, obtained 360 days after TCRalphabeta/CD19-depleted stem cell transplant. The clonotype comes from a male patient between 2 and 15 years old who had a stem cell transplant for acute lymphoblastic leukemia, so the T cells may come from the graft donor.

In DNA form, the CDR3 reads TGCGCCACAGTGACAGGGGATAATCAGCCCCAGCATTTT. This gives the protein CATVTGDNQPQHF. The chain combines TRBV4-3 with TRBJ1-5; the match to TRBD1 covers 8 bases. Germline trimming cut 10 bases from V and 4 bases from J; bases unmatched to any gene: 6. CDR1 and CDR2 from the germline V gene are LGHNA and YSLEER. This CDR3 has 13 amino acids.